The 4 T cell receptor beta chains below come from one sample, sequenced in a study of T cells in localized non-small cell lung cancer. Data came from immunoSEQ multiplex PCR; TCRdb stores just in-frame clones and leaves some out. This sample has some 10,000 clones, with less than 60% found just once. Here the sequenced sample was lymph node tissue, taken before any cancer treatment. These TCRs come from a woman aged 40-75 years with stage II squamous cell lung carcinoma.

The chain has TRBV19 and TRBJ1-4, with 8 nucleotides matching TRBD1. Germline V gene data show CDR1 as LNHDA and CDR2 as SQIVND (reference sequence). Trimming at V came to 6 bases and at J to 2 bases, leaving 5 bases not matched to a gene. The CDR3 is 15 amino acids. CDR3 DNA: TGTGCCAGTAGGAACACAGGGGGGACTAATGAAAAACTGTTTTTT. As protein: CASRNTGGTNEKLFF.

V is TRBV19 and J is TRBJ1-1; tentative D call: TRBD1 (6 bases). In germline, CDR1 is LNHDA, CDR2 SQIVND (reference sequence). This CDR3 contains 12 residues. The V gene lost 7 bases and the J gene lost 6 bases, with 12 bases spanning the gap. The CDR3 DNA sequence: TGTGCCAGTAAACAGGGCATCTCTGAAGCTTTCTTT. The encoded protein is CASKQGISEAFF.

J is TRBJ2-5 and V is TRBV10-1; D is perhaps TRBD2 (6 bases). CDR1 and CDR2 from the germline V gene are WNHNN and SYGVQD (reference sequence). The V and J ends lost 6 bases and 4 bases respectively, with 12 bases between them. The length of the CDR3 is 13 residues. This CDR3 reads CASSPTSSETQYF. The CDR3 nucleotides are TGCGCCAGCAGCCCGACTAGTTCAGAGACCCAGTACTTC.

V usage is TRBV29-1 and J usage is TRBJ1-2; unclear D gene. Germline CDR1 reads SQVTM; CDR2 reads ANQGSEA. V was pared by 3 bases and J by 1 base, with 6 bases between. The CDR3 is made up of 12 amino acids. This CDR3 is CSVDVGNYGYTF. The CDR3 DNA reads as TGCAGCGTTGATGTGGGTAACTATGGCTACACCTTC. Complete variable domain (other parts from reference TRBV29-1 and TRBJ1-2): SAVISQKPSRDICQRGTSLTIQCQVDSQVTMMFWYRQQPGQSLTLIATANQGSEATYESGFVIDKFPISRPNLTFSTLTVSNMSPEDSSIYLCSVDVGNYGYTFGSGTRLTVV.